This T cell receptor beta chain was found in a study of T cells in Graves' hyperthyroidism and ophthalmopathy. A remark on this clonotype: What it recognizes is unknown.

The J segment lost 2 bases and the V segment lost 6 bases, leaving 17 bases of the junction unmatched. CDR3 length equals 18 residues. CDR1 is SGHRS and CDR2 is YFSETQ in the germline V gene. From RNA transcripts, TCR beta CDR3 regions were amplified. First-round RT-PCR of the TCR CDR3 relied on the HTBI primer set. Via MiXCR, TCRdb re-called the multiplex PCR reads, giving one row per CDR3 protein. The sample lists about 420,000 distinct CDR3 sequences; 15% to 19% were seen once. Study-wide points: It was a median approximately 7.1 months before onset that the model predicted ophthalmopathy.

Graves' hyperthyroidism was deemed stable absent ophthalmopathy progression within 18 months. Patients aged 18 to 65 had newly diagnosed hyperthyroidism that had lasted under 2 months. On the basis of clinical symptoms, serum thyroxine and TRAb, thyroid ultrasound and orbital computed tomography, diagnoses were made. This chain joins TRBV5-1 and TRBJ2-5, with 9 bases fitting TRBD1. Sequenced sample: blood. The receptor was isolated from a woman younger than 35 with Graves' hyperthyroidism. The CDR3 DNA sequence: TGCGCCAGCACCCGAACAGCACAGGGGGCAAGTCGGCAAGAGACCCAGTACTTC. It yields the protein CASTRTAQGASRQETQYF. Together with reference TRBV5-1 and TRBJ2-5, the CDR3 gives the full variable domain: KAGVTQTPRYLIKTRGQQVTLSCSPISGHRSVSWYQQTPGQGLQFLFEYFSETQRNKGNFPGRFSGRQFSNSRSEMNVSTLELGDSALYLCASTRTAQGASRQETQYFGPGTRLLVL.